A single sample is the source of the 18 T cell receptor beta chains below, sequenced in a study of sequential checkpoint blockade in melanoma. Method: immunoSEQ multiplex PCR; TCRdb's copy keeps in-frame clones and lacks some. This repertoire shows 7,000 or so clones, more than 20% found once; its top ten account for roughly 12%. Noted treatment: randomized to nivolumab then ipilimumab (arm A) or the reverse (arm B). Sequenced material: tumor tissue (inferred from file names), taken from a patient given nivolumab and ipilimumab in sequence. These TCRs come from a human donor with melanoma.

The sample holds a few counts of this clone. J is TRBJ2-5 and V is TRBV2, with 8 bases matching TRBD2. The CDR3 spans 12 residues. The V gene end was trimmed by 7 bases and the J gene end by 4 bases; junction bases not matched to a gene: 2. Germline CDR1 is SNHLY and CDR2 is FYNNEI. CDR3 sequence: CASNGGGETQYF. Written as DNA, the CDR3 is TGTGCCAGCAACGGGGGGGGAGAGACCCAGTACTTC.

The rearrangement links TRBV11-3 to TRBJ2-3, with 8 positions matching TRBD2. Germline V gives CDR1 SGHNT, CDR2 YENEEA. There are 16 residues in the CDR3. V gave up 3 bases and J gave up 5 bases; unmatched junction bases: 10. The CDR3 protein is CASSLAGGPAGDTQYF. CDR3 DNA: TGTGCCAGCAGCTTGGCGGGGGGCCCGGCTGGAGATACGCAGTATTTT.

This clone was seen a few times. V gene TRBV28 combines with J gene TRBJ2-5; 11 bases align to TRBD2. This CDR3 spans 13 amino acids. In germline, CDR1 is MDHEN, CDR2 SYDVKM. V shed 10 bases, J shed 2 bases, and the junction held 3 bases outside the gene matches. This CDR3 reads CATSSGGQETQYF. The CDR3, as DNA: TGTGCCACCTCTAGCGGGGGGCAAGAGACCCAGTACTTC.

The chain has TRBV30 and TRBJ2-1; D is possibly TRBD1 (6 bases). V shed 3 bases and J shed 9 bases, with 15 bases lying between them. The CDR3 is 13 amino acids. From germline, CDR1 is GTSNPN and CDR2 SVGIG (reference sequence). The CDR3 DNA follows: TGTGCCTGGAGCGATGCACAGGGTGGTGAGCAGTTCTTC. It encodes CAWSDAQGGEQFF. The full variable domain, in which reference TRBV30 and TRBJ2-1 provide the parts outside the CDR3, is SQTIHQWPATLVQPVGSPLSLECTVEGTSNPNLYWYRQAAGRGLQLLFYSVGIGQISSEVPQNLSASRPQDRQFILSSKKLLLSDSGFYLCAWSDAQGGEQFFGPGTRLTVL.

The chain employs TRBV29-1 and TRBJ1-5, with D unresolved. Looked up from germline, CDR1 is SQVTM and CDR2 is ANQGSEA. The CDR3 covers 14 residues. The ends were cut back, 6 bases at V and 4 bases at J, with 16 bases in the middle. The CDR3 region is CSVSEDGKNQPQHF. The CDR3 bases are TGCAGCGTGTCGGAGGACGGAAAGAATCAGCCCCAGCATTTT.

This clone appeared once. The chain couples TRBV28 to TRBJ1-5, with D possibly matching TRBD1 (5 bases). Per the germline V gene, CDR1 is MDHEN and CDR2 is SYDVKM. V was shortened by 6 bases and J by 6 bases, with 18 bases between the two germline ends. This CDR3 contains 15 residues. This CDR3 reads CASSPLGRVTQPQHF. The CDR3 coding sequence is TGTGCCAGCAGCCCCTTGGGCAGGGTCACTCAGCCCCAGCATTTT.

This clone showed up many times. This sequence joins TRBV11-3 and TRBJ2-1; D possibly corresponds to TRBD2 (7 bases). V was shortened by 2 bases and J by 2 bases, with 22 bases between the two germline ends. This CDR3 has 19 residues. CDR1 is SGHNT, CDR2 YENEEA, per germline. The CDR3 DNA reads as TGTGCCAGCAGCTTACGTTATAGGGCGGGGGCTTTAACCTACAATGAGCAGTTCTTC. This codes for CASSLRYRAGALTYNEQFF.

This chain links TRBV5-1 with TRBJ1-2; D not resolved. Germline CDR1 and CDR2: SGHRS and YFSETQ. This CDR3 has 14 amino acids. The V end lost 0 bases, the J end lost 0 bases, and 6 bases lay between the germline ends. As DNA, the CDR3 is TGCGCCAGCAGCTTGGGGGCAGCTAACTATGGCTACACCTTC. Translating gives CASSLGAANYGYTF.

This clone showed up just a few times. This chain uses TRBV6-8 with TRBJ2-7, with D unclear. The ends were cut back, 4 bases at V and 3 bases at J, with 16 bases in the middle. Germline assignment: CDR1 MNHGY and CDR2 SAAAGT. This CDR3 has 15 amino acids. CDR3 nucleotide sequence: TGTGCCAGCAGTTTATATCAGGATGCCGTCTACGAGCAGTACTTC. This codes for CASSLYQDAVYEQYF.

This chain uses TRBV28 with TRBJ2-3, with 8 positions matching TRBD2. Germline trimming cut 5 bases from V and 3 bases from J; bases unmatched to any gene: 10. The CDR3 is 16 residues long. The germline V gene encodes CDR1 MDHEN and CDR2 SYDVKM. DNA of the CDR3: TGTGCCAGCAGTGAATTTAGTGTAGCGGGGACAGATACGCAGTATTTT. Its protein product is CASSEFSVAGTDTQYF.

This sequence joins TRBV10-3 and TRBJ2-5, with a tentative D call TRBD2 (5 bases). Germline loops: CDR1 ENHRY, CDR2 SYGVKD. V was cut by 10 bases and J by 3 bases, with 12 bases left in between. The CDR3 covers 12 residues. In nucleotides, the CDR3 is TGTGCCAGTACTAGGTCTAAAGAGACCCAGTACTTC. This sequence encodes CASTRSKETQYF.

Sample share makes this clone medium-sized (0.01 to 0.1%). The chain recombines TRBV15 with TRBJ2-5; no reliable D call. V was pared by 0 bases and J by 1 base, with 6 bases between. This CDR3 has 14 residues. The V gene's germline CDR1 is LNHNV and CDR2 YYDKDF (reference sequence). CDR3 protein: CATSRDRSQETQYF. CDR3 in DNA: TGTGCCACCAGCAGAGACAGGAGCCAAGAGACCCAGTACTTC.

This clone is labeled medium-sized (0.01 to 0.1%). The V gene is TRBV29-1, the J gene TRBJ2-1, with TRBD1 matching 7 bases. The V segment lost 5 bases and the J segment 6 bases; nucleotides outside the gene matches: 10. The germline V gene encodes CDR1 SQVTM and CDR2 ANQGSEA. This CDR3 has 14 residues. The CDR3 reads CSVYLGTASNEQFF. In nucleotides, the CDR3 is TGCAGCGTTTATCTAGGGACAGCGAGCAATGAGCAGTTCTTC.

This clone was seen many times. The CDR3: CASSLDVSSNYGYTF. CDR3 DNA sequence: TGTGCCAGCAGCTTAGATGTCAGCTCTAACTATGGCTACACCTTC. The chain is built from TRBV11-3 and TRBJ1-2; D unclear. CDR1 SGHNT and CDR2 YENEEA come from the germline V gene. This CDR3 is built from 15 residues. Trimming removed 0 bases at V and 0 bases at J, with 8 bases between.

Only a few counts were recorded for this clone. The chain joins TRBV28 to TRBJ1-2, with 11 bases that match TRBD1. Unmatched junction bases numbered 6, after V lost 5 bases and J lost 4 bases. Germline V lookup: CDR1 MDHEN, CDR2 SYDVKM. The CDR3 has 15 amino acids. The CDR3 here is CASSPSGTGGYGYTF. In DNA, the CDR3 is TGTGCCAGCAGTCCGTCGGGGACAGGGGGCTATGGCTACACCTTC.

This chain uses TRBV2 with TRBJ1-6; possibly TRBD1 for D (6 bases). Trimming left V 6 bases short and J 8 bases short, with 17 bases between. The CDR3 sequence is 15 residues long. The germline CDR1 and CDR2 sequences are SNHLY and FYNNEI. The CDR3, as DNA: TGTGCCAGCAGCGTCACACCAGGGGAGGATTCACCCCTCCACTTT. It encodes CASSVTPGEDSPLHF.

In its sample, this clone was seen a few times. V is TRBV19 and J is TRBJ2-5, with 7 bases that match TRBD2. The CDR3 is 14 amino acids. Germline trimming cut 4 bases from V and 4 bases from J; bases unmatched to any gene: 6. The germline CDR1 and CDR2 sequences are LNHDA and SQIVND (reference sequence). The CDR3 nucleotides are TGTGCCAGTAGTAATGGGGGGGTACGAGAGACCCAGTACTTC. It yields the protein CASSNGGVRETQYF.

This clone has ten or more counts. The chain combines TRBV9 with TRBJ2-1; 10 bases line up with TRBD2. V trimming: 0 bases; J trimming: 3 bases; junction bases outside the gene matches: 3. CDR1 is SGDLS and CDR2 is YYNGEE in the germline V gene. The CDR3 loop spans 16 amino acids. The CDR3 nucleotides read TGTGCCAGCAGCGTAGTAGCGGGGGGCTTCTACAATGAGCAGTTCTTC. Residues: CASSVVAGGFYNEQFF.